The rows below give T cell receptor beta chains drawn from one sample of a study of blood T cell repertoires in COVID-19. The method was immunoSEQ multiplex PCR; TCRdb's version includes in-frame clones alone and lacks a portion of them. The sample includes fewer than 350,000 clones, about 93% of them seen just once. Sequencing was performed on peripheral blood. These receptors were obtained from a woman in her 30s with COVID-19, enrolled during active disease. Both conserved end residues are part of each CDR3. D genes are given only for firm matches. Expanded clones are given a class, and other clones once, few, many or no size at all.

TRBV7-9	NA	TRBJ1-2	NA	CASSSREFDYGYTF	TGTGCCAGCAGCTCCAGGGAATTCGACTATGGCTACACCTTC
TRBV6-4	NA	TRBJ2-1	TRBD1	CASSEQGGSYNEQFF	TGTGCCAGCAGCGAACAGGGGGGATCCTACAATGAGCAGTTCTTC
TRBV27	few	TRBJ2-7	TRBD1	CASRGDRAYEQYF	TGTGCCAGCAGGGGGGACAGAGCCTACGAGCAGTACTTC
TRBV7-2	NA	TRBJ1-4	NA	CASSASPRRRGEKLFF	TGTGCCAGCAGCGCCTCCCCAAGACGGCGGGGTGAAAAACTGTTTTTT
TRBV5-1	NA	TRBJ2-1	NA	CASNPLGSSYNEQFF	TGCGCCAGCAACCCGCTGGGGAGCTCCTACAATGAGCAGTTCTTC
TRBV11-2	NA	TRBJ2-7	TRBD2	CASSLDLAGPYEQYF	TGTGCCAGCAGCTTAGATTTAGCGGGACCCTACGAGCAGTACTTC
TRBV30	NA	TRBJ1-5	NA	CAWSVDSGRNQPQHF	TGTGCCTGGAGTGTAGATTCAGGGCGAAATCAGCCCCAGCATTTT
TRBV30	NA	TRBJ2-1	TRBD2	CAWGLAGAGEQFF	TGTGCCTGGGGACTAGCGGGAGCGGGTGAGCAGTTCTTC
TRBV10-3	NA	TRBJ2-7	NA	CAIRASGGWGEQYF	TGTGCCATCAGGGCTTCCGGAGGGTGGGGCGAGCAGTACTTC
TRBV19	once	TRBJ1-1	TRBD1	CASSPPPGQGGTFF	TGTGCCAGTAGTCCTCCCCCGGGACAGGGGGGTACTTTCTTT
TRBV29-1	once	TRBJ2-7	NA	CSVVGVLSYEQYF	TGCAGCGTTGTAGGGGTCCTCTCCTACGAGCAGTACTTC
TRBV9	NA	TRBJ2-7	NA	CASSVGPPYEQYF	TGTGCCAGCAGCGTAGGGCCTCCCTACGAGCAGTACTTC
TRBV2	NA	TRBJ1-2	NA	CASRPDRSRDYGYTF	TGTGCCAGCAGACCTGACAGATCACGGGACTATGGCTACACCTTC
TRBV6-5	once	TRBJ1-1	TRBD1	CATRQGGNTEAFF	TGTGCCACCCGACAGGGAGGGAACACTGAAGCTTTCTTT
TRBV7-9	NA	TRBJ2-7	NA	CASSLPPGYEQYF	TGTGCCAGCAGCTTACCCCCAGGATACGAGCAGTACTTC
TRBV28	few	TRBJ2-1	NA	CASSFGGEPSSYNEQFF	TGTGCCAGCAGTTTCGGGGGAGAGCCCAGCTCCTACAATGAGCAGTTCTTC
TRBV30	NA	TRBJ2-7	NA	CAWSLGPLAYEQYF	TGTGCCTGGAGCCTGGGGCCGTTGGCCTACGAGCAGTACTTC
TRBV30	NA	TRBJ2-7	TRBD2	CACRLAGAYEQYF	TGTGCCTGCCGACTAGCGGGGGCCTACGAGCAGTACTTC
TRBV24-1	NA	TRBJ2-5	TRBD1	CATTPGTGDLETQYF	TGTGCCACCACACCCGGGACAGGGGATTTGGAGACCCAGTACTTC
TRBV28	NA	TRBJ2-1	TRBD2	CASSRTSWYNEQFF	TGTGCCAGCAGCCGGACTAGCTGGTACAATGAGCAGTTCTTC
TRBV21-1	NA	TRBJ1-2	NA	CAEPPGSRNGYTF	TGTGCCGAGCCCCCAGGCAGTAGAAATGGCTACACCTTC
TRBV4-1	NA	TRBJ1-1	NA	CASSQEGSQEAFF	TGCGCCAGCAGCCAAGAAGGCTCACAGGAAGCTTTCTTT
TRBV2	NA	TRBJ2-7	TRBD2	CASSGTSGRAINEQYF	TGTGCCAGCAGTGGGACTAGCGGGAGGGCAATCAACGAGCAGTACTTC
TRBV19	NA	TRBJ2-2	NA	CASRTRTGLRGTGELFF	TGTGCCAGTCGGACTAGGACCGGCCTAAGGGGGACCGGGGAGCTGTTTTTT
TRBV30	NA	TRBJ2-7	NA	CAWKTGASYEQYF	TGTGCCTGGAAGACGGGAGCCTCCTACGAGCAGTACTTC
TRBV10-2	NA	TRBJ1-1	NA	CASKGQREAFF	TGCGCCAGCAAAGGACAGCGGGAAGCTTTCTTT
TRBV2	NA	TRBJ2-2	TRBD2	CASSPSGSGNTGELFF	TGTGCCAGCAGTCCTAGCGGGAGTGGGAACACCGGGGAGCTGTTTTTT
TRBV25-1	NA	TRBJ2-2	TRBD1	CASSAHRGVGNTGELFF	TGTGCCAGCAGTGCACACAGGGGAGTGGGGAACACCGGGGAGCTGTTTTTT
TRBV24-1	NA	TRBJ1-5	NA	CATSVDSSNQPQHF	TGTGCCACCAGTGTGGACAGTAGCAATCAGCCCCAGCATTTT
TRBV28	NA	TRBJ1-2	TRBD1	CASRPAGGLGYTF	TGTGCCAGCAGACCAGCAGGGGGCCTTGGCTACACCTTC
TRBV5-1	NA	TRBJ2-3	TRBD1	CASSPGQPDTQYF	TGCGCCAGCAGCCCGGGACAGCCAGATACGCAGTATTTT
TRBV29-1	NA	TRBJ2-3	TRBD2	CSVPRELAGGIGGTDTQYF	TGCAGCGTACCAAGAGAACTAGCGGGAGGCATAGGTGGCACAGATACGCAGTATTTT
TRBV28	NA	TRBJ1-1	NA	CASSSQGREVAEAFF	TGTGCCAGCAGTTCCCAGGGTCGGGAGGTGGCTGAAGCTTTCTTT
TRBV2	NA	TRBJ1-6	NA	CASALGLANSPLHF	TGTGCCTCCGCGCTGGGGCTCGCGAATTCACCCCTCCACTTT
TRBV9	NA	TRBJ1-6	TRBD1	CASSASGGTGDSPLHF	TGTGCCAGCAGCGCCTCTGGGGGGACAGGGGATTCACCCCTCCACTTT
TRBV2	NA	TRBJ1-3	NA	CASRTTGDSGNTIYF	TGTGCCAGCAGAACCACAGGCGACTCTGGAAACACCATATATTTT
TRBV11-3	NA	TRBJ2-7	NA	CASSSSRGYEQYF	TGTGCCAGCAGCTCGAGCAGGGGCTACGAGCAGTACTTC
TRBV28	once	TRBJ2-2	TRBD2	CASSLLGVLAAGELFF	TGTGCCAGCAGTTTACTTGGGGTCCTAGCGGCCGGGGAGCTGTTTTTT
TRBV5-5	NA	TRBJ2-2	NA	CASSAVGATGELFF	TGTGCCAGCAGTGCGGTGGGTGCCACCGGGGAGCTGTTTTTT